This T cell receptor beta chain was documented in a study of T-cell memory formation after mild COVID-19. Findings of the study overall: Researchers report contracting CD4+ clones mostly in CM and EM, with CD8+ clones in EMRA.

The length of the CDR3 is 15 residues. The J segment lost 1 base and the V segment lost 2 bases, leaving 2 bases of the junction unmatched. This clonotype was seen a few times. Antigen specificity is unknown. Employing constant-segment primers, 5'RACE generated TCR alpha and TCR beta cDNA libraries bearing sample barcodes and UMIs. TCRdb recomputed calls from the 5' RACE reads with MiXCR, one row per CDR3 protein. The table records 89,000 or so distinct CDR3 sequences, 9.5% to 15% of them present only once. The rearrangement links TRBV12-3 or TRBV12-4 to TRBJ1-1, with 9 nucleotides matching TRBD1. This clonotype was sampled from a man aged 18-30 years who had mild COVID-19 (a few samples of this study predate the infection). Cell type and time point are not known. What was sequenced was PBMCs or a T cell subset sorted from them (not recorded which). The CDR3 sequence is CASSLLDRGNTEAFF. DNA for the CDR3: TGTGCCAGCAGTTTACTGGACAGGGGGAACACTGAAGCTTTCTTT.